Described below is a single T cell receptor (beta chain) sequence and its context. This clonotype was observed a few times. This clone's antigen is unknown. A junction boundary mismatches the germline segment, possibly from a read error. The sample originates from a study of T cells in Graves' hyperthyroidism and ophthalmopathy (dated by TCRdb to about 2019). With regard to the full study: Peripheral blood samples were taken at initial diagnosis, before any treatment was given. A discovery cohort of about a hundred patients, 43 with Graves' ophthalmopathy and about 60 with stable Graves' hyperthyroidism, was used to find distinguishing TCR V-J signatures. Whether ophthalmopathy could be predicted prospectively was tested in an independent validation cohort made up of 18 hyperthyroidism patients plus 17 patients who later progressed to ophthalmopathy. The 100 discovery patients were randomly split 7:3 into training and test sets. The study also compared thyroid tissue and blood T-cell repertoires from 6 or 7 Graves' hyperthyroidism patients. After sampling, hyperthyroidism patients received methimazole starting at 30 mg daily, and ophthalmopathy patients received high-dose intravenous methylprednisolone. According to the paper, TCR Vbeta CDR3 sequencing was carried out on about 140 peripheral blood samples, which came from more than 40 ophthalmopathy, about 75 hyperthyroidism and approximately 17 progressor patients. Findings and caveats that apply to the study as a whole: No statistical method was used to fix the sample size in advance, and group allocation was not hidden from the investigators. In validation, the model predicted progression to ophthalmopathy with over 65% sensitivity and approximately 72% specificity, a median of 6.5 months before onset. In cross-validation, a model built on a 13 V-J signature told ophthalmopathy apart from stable hyperthyroidism with 85% to 90% sensitivity and about 81% specificity, and in testing the same model reached 80%/75%. Most expanded thyroid clonotypes (frequency above 0.001) were also found in blood, which suggests that blood repertoires may mirror thyroid immune responses.

Stable Graves' hyperthyroidism was defined as no progression to ophthalmopathy during 18 months of follow-up. Hyperthyroidism patients were newly diagnosed, with disease duration under 2 months, and aged 18 to 65 years. Any patient with an uncontrolled infection, another autoimmune disease, pregnancy or lactation was excluded. Clinical symptoms, serum thyroxine and TRAb, thyroid ultrasound, and orbital computed tomography formed the basis for the diagnoses. Ficoll-Paque density gradient centrifugation was used to isolate PBMCs from approximately 10 ml of fresh peripheral blood. Total RNA was extracted with Trizol reagent, and quality was checked on an Agilent 2100 Bioanalyzer. TCR beta CDR3 regions were amplified from RNA transcripts. A first-round RT-PCR of the TCR CDR3 used the HTBI primer set with the Qiagen OneStep RT-PCR kit. The libraries were constructed in a second round of multiplex PCR and then size-selected and purified. The libraries were sequenced on an Illumina HiSeq2000 using paired-end 100 bp reads. The original pipeline was this. Raw data were processed with SOAPnuke, discarding reads with adapters, uncalled bases, mean Phred below 15, or no exact constant-primer or identifier match. COPE v1.2.5 was used to merge the high-quality paired reads, and each unique nucleotide sequence was defined as a clonotype. MiTCR v1.1 was used to align clonotypes to the IMGT TRBV, TRBD and TRBJ reference segments. The analysis included only V-J combinations with a frequency above 0.0001, which together covered over 98% of the repertoires. A TCS score was defined as the ratio of F50 (clonal expansion) to E x V (chaos), with BLOSUM62-based TCRdist applied between CDR3 peptides within each V-J. Welch's t-statistics and random forest reduced roughly 540 V-J features to 10 to 15, which were used in a naive Bayes classifier (R e1071). Starting from the raw public reads, TCRdb applied fastp trimming at Q25, assembled clones with MiXCR and retained in-frame beta chains. Every CDR3 protein is listed once, alongside the most common genes and DNA of its rows. The authors' filters were not applied to this entry. Present in this sample are about 720,000 distinct CDR3 sequences, about 15% of which were seen just once. Of the sample, over 7.5% is held by the ten largest clones.

CDR1 and CDR2 are drawn from the germline V gene: MNHEY, SVGAGI. Inclusive of the bounding cysteine and phenylalanine, the CDR3 is 15 residues long. Kept here is only the CDR3 DNA, which spans 45 bases and is read in frame from base 1. The TCR comes from a man between 18 and 35 years old with Graves' hyperthyroidism. The sequenced material came from blood. The sequence joins TRBV6-5 to TRBJ2-7, with the D call perhaps TRBD1 or TRBD2, as 5 bases match in each case. The bases are TGTGTCAGCAGTTACTCGGCAGGGAGATCCTACGAGCAGTACTTC. Translated, it gives CVSSYSAGRSYEQYF.